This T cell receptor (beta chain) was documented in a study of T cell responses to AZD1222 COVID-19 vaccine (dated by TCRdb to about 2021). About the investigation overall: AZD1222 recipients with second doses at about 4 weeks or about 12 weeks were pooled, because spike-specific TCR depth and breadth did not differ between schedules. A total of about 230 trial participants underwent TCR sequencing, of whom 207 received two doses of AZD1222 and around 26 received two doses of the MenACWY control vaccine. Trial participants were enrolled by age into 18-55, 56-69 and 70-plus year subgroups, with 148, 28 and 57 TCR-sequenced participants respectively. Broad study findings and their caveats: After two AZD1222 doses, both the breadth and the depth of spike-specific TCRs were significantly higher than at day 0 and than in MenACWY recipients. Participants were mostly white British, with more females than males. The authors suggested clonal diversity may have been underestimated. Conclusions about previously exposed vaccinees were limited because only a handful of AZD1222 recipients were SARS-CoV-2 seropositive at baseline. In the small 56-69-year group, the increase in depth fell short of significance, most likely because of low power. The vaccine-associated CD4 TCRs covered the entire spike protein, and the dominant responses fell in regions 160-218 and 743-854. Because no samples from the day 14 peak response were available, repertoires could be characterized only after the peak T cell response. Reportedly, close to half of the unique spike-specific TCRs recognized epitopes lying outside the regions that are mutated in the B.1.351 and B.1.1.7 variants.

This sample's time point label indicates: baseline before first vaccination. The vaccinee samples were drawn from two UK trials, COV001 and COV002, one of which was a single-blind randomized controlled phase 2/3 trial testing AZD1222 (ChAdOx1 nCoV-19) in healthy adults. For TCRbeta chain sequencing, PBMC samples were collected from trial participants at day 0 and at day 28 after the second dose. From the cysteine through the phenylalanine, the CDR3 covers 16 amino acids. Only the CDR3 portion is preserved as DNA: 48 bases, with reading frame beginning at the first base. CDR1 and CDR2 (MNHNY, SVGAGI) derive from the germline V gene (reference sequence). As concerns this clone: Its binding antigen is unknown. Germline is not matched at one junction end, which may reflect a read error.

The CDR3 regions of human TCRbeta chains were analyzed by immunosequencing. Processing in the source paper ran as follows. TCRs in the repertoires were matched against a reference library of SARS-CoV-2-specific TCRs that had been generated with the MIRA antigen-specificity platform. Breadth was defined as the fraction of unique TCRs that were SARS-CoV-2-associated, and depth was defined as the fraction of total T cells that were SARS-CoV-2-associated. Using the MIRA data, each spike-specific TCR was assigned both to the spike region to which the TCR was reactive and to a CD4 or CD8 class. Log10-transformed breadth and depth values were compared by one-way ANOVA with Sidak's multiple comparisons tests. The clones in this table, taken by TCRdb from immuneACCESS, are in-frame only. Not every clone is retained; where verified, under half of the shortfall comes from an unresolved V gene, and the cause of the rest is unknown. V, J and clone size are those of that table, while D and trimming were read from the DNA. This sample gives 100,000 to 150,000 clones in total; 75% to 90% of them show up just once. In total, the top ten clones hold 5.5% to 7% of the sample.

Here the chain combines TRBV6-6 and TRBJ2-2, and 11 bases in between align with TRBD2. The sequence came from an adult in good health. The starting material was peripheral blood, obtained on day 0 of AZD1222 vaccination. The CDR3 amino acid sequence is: CASSYLLAGDTGKLFF. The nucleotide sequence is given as TGTGCCAGCAGTTACCTACTAGCGGGGGACACCGGGAAGCTGTTTTTT.